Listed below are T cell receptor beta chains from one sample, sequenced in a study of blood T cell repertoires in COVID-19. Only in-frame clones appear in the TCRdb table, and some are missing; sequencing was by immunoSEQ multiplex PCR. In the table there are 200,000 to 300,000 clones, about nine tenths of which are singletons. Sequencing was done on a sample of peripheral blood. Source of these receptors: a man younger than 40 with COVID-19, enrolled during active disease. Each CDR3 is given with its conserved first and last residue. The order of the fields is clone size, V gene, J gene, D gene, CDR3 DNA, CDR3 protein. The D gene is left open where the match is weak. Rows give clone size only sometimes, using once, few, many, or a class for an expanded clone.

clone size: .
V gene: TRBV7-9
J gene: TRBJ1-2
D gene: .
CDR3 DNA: TGTGCCAGCAGAGGCGGTAACTATGGCTACACCTTC
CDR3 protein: CASRGGNYGYTF

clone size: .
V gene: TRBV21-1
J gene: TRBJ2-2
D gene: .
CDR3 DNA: TGTGCCCCACGAGGGCTGCGGGGCACACGGACCGGGGAGCTGTTTTTT
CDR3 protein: CAPRGLRGTRTGELFF

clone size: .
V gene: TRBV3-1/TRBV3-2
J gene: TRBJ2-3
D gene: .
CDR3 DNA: TGTGCCAGCAGCCCTGATTGGGGGACTAGCACAGATACGCAGTATTTT
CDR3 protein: CASSPDWGTSTDTQYF

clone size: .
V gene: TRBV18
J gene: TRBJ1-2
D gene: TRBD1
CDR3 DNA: TGTGCCAGCTCTCACGGACAGGGGAATGGCTACACCTTC
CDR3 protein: CASSHGQGNGYTF

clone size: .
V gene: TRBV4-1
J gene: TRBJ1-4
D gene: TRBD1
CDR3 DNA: TGCGCCAGCAGCCTCGGACAGGCAGGTGAAAAACTGTTTTTT
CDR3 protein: CASSLGQAGEKLFF

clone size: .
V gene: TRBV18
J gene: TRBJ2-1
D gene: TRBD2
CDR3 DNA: TGTGCCAGCTCACCTGGACTAGCGGAGGGCAATGAGCAGTTCTTC
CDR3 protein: CASSPGLAEGNEQFF

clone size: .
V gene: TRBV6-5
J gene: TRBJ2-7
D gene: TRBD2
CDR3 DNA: TGTGCCAGCAGCCAGCTAGCGGGGGCCAGCGAGCAGTACTTC
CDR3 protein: CASSQLAGASEQYF

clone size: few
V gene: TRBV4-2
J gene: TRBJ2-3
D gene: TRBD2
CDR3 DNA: TGTGCCAGCAGCCAATTGAGGGCTAGCGGGGGGCGGAGCACAGATACGCAGTATTTT
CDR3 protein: CASSQLRASGGRSTDTQYF

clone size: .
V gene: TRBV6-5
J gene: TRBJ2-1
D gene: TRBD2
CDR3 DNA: TGTGCCAGCAACCTACTAGCGGGGGCGGAAAATGAGCAGTTCTTC
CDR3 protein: CASNLLAGAENEQFF

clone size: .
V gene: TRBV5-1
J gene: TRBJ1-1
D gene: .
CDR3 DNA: TGCGCCAGCAGCTTTGTGGGGGCGGGGAACACTGAAGCTTTCTTT
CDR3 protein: CASSFVGAGNTEAFF

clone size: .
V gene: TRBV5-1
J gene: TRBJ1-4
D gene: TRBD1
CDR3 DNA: TGCGCCAGCAGCCTGAACTCGGGACAGGGGAATGAAAAACTGTTTTTT
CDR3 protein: CASSLNSGQGNEKLFF

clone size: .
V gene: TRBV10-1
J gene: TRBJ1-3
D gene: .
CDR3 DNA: TGCGCCAGCAGTGAGTGGCCTGGAAACACCATATATTTT
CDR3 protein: CASSEWPGNTIYF

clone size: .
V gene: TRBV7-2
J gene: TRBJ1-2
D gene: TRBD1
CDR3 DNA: TGTGCCAGCAGCCCCCGGACAGGGAACTATGGCTACACCTTC
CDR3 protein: CASSPRTGNYGYTF

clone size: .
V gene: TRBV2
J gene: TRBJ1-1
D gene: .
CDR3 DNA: TGTGCCAGCAGTCAGACAGGTCTGAACACTGAAGCTTTCTTT
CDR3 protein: CASSQTGLNTEAFF

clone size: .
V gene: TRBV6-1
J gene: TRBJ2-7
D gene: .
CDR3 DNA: TGTGCCAGCAGTGAAGGAACAGGAGAGCAGTACTTC
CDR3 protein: CASSEGTGEQYF

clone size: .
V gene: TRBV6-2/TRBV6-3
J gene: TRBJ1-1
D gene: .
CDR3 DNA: TGTGCCAGCAGTTATCTCCCAGACACTGAAGCTTTCTTT
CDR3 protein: CASSYLPDTEAFF

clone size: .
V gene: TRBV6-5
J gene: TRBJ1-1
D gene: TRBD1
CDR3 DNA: TGTGCCAGCAGTCCGGGACAGGTCACTGAAGCTTTCTTT
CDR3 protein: CASSPGQVTEAFF

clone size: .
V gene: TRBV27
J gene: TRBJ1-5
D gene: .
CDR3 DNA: TGTGCCAGCAGTTTAGCGGGGATAGATCAGCCCCAGCATTTT
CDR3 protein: CASSLAGIDQPQHF

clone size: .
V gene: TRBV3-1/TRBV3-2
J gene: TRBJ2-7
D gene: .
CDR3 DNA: TGTGCCAGCAGCCAAGACACTTACGAGCAGTACTTC
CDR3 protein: CASSQDTYEQYF

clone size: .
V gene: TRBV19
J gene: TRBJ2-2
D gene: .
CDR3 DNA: TGTGCCAGTAGACAGGGTGTCGGCACCGGGGAGCTGTTTTTT
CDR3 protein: CASRQGVGTGELFF

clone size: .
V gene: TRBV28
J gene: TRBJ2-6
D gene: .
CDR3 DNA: TGTGCCAGCAGGGGGCGCTCTGGGGCCAACGTCCTGACTTTC
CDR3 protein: CASRGRSGANVLTF

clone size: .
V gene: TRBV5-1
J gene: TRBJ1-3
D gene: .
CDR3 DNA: TGCGCCAGCAGCTTGCAGGGGTTGAGGGGAAACACCATATATTTT
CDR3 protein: CASSLQGLRGNTIYF

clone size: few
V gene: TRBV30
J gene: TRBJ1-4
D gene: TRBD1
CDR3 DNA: TGTGCCTGGAGTCCAGGGGGTGGTGAAAAACTGTTTTTT
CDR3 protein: CAWSPGGGEKLFF

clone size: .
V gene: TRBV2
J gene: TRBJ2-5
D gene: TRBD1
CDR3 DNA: TGTGCCAGCAGTGGTTACAGGGGGTTGGAGACCCAGTACTTC
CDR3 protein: CASSGYRGLETQYF

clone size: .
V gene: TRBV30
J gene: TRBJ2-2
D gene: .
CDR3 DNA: TGTGCCTGGAGTGCCAGACCTTTGACGGAGCCCGGGGAGCTGTTTTTT
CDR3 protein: CAWSARPLTEPGELFF

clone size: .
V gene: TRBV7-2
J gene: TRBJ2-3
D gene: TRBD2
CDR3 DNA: TGTGCCAGCAGCTTATTCTCGGGGGGAAATACGCAGTATTTT
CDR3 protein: CASSLFSGGNTQYF

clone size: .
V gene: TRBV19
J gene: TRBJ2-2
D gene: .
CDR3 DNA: TGTGCCAGTAGTTTCGGACAGACCCGAAACACCGGGGAGCTGTTTTTT
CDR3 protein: CASSFGQTRNTGELFF